This T cell receptor (beta chain) is from a study of OX40 agonist ivuxolimab in advanced cancers. Using immunoSEQ multiplex PCR, the repertoire was profiled, and TCRdb retains in-frame clones only, with some absent. Among tens of thousands of clones, about 89% were seen once, and the ten largest hold roughly 0.42%. CDR3 size: 16 residues. Germline loops: CDR1 SGHNT, CDR2 YYREEE (reference sequence). The specimen comprised CD4+ or CD8+ T cells sorted from blood, sampled in a trial of the OX40 agonist ivuxolimab. This rearrangement joins TRBV5-4 to TRBJ2-5; 7 nucleotides line up with TRBD1. The J call could be wrong; TRBJ2-7 is a better fit for the DNA end. The source of this sequence is an adult with an advanced solid tumor such as melanoma, head and neck, liver or kidney cancer. The CDR3 sequence: CASSLAPGQTTYEQYF. The CDR3 DNA is TGTGCCAGCAGCTTGGCTCCGGGACAGACCACCTACGAGCAGTACTTC.